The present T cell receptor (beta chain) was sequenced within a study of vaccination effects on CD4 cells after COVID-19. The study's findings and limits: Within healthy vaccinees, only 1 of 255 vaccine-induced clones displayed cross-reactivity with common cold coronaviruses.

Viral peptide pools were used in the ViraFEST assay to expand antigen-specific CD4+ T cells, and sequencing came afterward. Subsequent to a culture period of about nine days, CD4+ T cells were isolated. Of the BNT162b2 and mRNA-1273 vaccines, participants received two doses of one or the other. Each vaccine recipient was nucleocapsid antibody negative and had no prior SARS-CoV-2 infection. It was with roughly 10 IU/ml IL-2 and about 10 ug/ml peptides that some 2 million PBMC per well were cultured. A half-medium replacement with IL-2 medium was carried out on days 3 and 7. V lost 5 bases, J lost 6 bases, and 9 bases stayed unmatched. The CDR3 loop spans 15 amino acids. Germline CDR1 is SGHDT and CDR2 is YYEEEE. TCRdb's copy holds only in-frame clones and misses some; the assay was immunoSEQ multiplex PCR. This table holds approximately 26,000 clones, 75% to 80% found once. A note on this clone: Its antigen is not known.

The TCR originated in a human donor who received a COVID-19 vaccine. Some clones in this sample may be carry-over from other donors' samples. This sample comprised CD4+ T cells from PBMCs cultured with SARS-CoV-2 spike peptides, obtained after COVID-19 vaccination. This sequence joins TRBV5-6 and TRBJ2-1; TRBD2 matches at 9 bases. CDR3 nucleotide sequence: TGTGCCAGCAGTCGGGGACTAGCACTCATCAATGAGCAGTTCTTC. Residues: CASSRGLALINEQFF.